This is a list of T cell receptor beta chains from one sample in a study of shared T cell receptors in the human thymus. Profiling relied on immunoSEQ multiplex PCR, and the TCRdb table lists in-frame clones only, not all of them. The sample contains 500,000 to 850,000 clones, about 89% of which appear only once. The same data also went into a second study, on human thymus T cells.

Sequenced input: thymocytes. The receptors originated from a boy younger than two with a congenital heart defect. CDR3s leave out the opening cysteine and the closing phenylalanine or tryptophan.

v_call	j_call	cdr3_aa
TRBV5-4	TRBJ1-2	ASSLELWHSGYT
TRBV7-2	TRBJ2-5	ASGALRVAGTQETQY
TRBV9	TRBJ1-3	ASSVGKEGDRGNTIY
TRBV4-3	TRBJ2-1	ASSQDPDWGVAGGHEQF
TRBV6-1	TRBJ1-1	ASSEGGQGRNTEAF
TRBV5-1	TRBJ2-7	ASSNPDRRGQY
TRBV28	TRBJ2-1	ASSVTRTWNEQF
TRBV11-2	TRBJ1-2	ASSAGRGGGGYT
TRBV28	TRBJ2-5	ASSRETQY
TRBV28	TRBJ1-5	ASSLWGRLEGQPQH
TRBV11-2	TRBJ1-1	ASSTRTGGLAF
TRBV7-9	TRBJ2-2	ASSLVGGPTGELF
TRBV5-6	TRBJ1-1	ASSLRPGQGGAEAF
TRBV14	TRBJ2-5	ASSQEYRDRGQETQY
TRBV19	TRBJ2-6	ASSIDRSRVGSEANVLT
TRBV25-1	TRBJ1-1	ASSETGGRNTEAF
TRBV5-1	TRBJ2-7	ASSKGLALLYEQY
TRBV5-6	TRBJ2-5	ASSFQSQETQY
TRBV6-5	TRBJ1-2	ASSCWTGTDGYT
TRBV27	TRBJ1-1	ASSLKRDRGRVAF